The TCR beta chain described here comes from a study of blood T cell repertoires in COVID-19. Here immunoSEQ multiplex PCR was the method, and the copy in TCRdb shows in-frame clones only, minus some. The top ten clones hold roughly 6.5% of a sample with fewer than 150,000 clones, roughly four fifths of them seen once. With 0 bases clipped from V and 2 bases from J, the junction kept 13 bases outside the gene matches. The CDR3 is 18 residues long. CDR1 is LGHNA and CDR2 is YNFKEQ in the germline V gene. V usage is TRBV4-2 and J usage is TRBJ2-7; 7 positions match TRBD2. This receptor was obtained from a human donor in a cohort sampled during active COVID-19. Specimen: peripheral blood. The CDR3 protein is CASSQDITETGGTYEQYF. The CDR3 DNA sequence: TGTGCCAGCAGCCAAGATATAACCGAGACGGGGGGTACCTACGAGCAGTACTTC.